This TCR beta chain was captured in a study of early T cells in non-severe SARS-CoV-2 infection. Study-wide background: Chains stayed unpaired after sequencing of bulk RNA from unsorted whole blood.

Study-wide results and limits: Matching results from VDJdb favored anti-spike CD8 responses, leaving private and CD4 specificities undetected.

With respect to this clonotype: What it binds is unknown.

The V and J ends lost 7 bases and 14 bases, in that order; junction bases with no gene match: 11. The CDR3 length is 13 residues. CDR1 and CDR2 (germline): MNHNY, SVGAGI (reference sequence). Tagging with unique molecular identifiers was applied to individual cDNA molecules. TCRdb processed the 5' RACE reads anew with MiXCR; each CDR3 protein has one entry. The data contain some 110,000 distinct CDR3 sequences, 15% of them singletons. This clonotype was obtained from an adult who was a healthcare worker with PCR-confirmed SARS-CoV-2 infection or an uninfected control (not recorded which). Sequencing used whole blood. The chain combines TRBV6-6 with TRBJ1-6, with TRBD1 matching 7 bases. The CDR3 DNA sequence: TGTGCCAGCACTCAGGGGGAGCGGACAACCCTCCACTTT. Its translation: CASTQGERTTLHF.